This TCR beta chain was sequenced during a study of blood T cells in healthy people across ages. Donors were healthy Caucasian individuals from Russia aged about 6 to 95. Total RNA was isolated from each sample in quantities of at least 6 micrograms. This CDR3 has 15 residues. Per germline, CDR1 SGHVS and CDR2 FNYEAQ. V lost 3 bases to trimming and J lost 1 base, with 12 bases between them. Study-wide results and caveats: Naive and antigen-experienced cells were not separated, limiting conclusive comparison. The study found TCR beta diversity correlated strongly with naive T cell percentage.

Together with a sample-barcoded 5' primer, a J-beta primer mix was included in a second PCR lasting about 7 to 11 cycles. A single record per CDR3 protein comes from TCRdb applying MiXCR to the 5' RACE reads. The sample holds some 1,800,000 distinct CDR3 sequences, about 39% seen once. This clonotype has a handful of counts. Its target is unknown. Sequenced: blood. The chain carries TRBV7-6 and TRBJ1-1, with D possibly TRBD1 on 6 matching bases. The TCR was taken from a human donor in good health. Here the CDR3 reads CASSLNAGENTEAFF. CDR3 sequence (DNA): TGTGCCAGCAGCTTGAATGCAGGGGAGAACACTGAAGCTTTCTTT.